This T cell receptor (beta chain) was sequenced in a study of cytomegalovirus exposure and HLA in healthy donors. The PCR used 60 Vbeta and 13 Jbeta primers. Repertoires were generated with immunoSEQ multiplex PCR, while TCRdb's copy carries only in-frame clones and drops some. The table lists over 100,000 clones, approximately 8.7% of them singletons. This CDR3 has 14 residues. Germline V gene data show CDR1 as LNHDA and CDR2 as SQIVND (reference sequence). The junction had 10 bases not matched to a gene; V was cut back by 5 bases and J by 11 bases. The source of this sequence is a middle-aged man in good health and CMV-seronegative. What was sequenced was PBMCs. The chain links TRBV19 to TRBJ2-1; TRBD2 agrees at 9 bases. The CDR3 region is CASSSGNSGGQQFF. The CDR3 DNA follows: TGTGCCAGTAGTTCCGGGAATAGCGGGGGTCAGCAGTTCTTC.